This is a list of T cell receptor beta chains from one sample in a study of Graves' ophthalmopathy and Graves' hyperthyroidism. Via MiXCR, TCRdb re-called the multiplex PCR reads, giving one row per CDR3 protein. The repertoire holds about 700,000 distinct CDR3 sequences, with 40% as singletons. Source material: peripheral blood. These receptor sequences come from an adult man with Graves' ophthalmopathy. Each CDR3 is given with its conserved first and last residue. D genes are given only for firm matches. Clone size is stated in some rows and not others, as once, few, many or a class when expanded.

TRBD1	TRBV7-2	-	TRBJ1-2	TGTGCCAGCAGCCCAAGGAGACAGGGAAGCGGCTACACCTTC	CASSPRRQGSGYTF
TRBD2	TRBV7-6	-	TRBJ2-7	TGTGCCAGCTCACCAGGGACTAGCGGGGCGAACGAGCAGTACTTC	CASSPGTSGANEQYF
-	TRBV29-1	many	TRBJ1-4	TGCAGCGTTGGGGGCCTTAATGAAAAACTGTTTTTT	CSVGGLNEKLFF
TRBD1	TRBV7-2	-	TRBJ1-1	TGTGCCAGCAGCCCTCTGGCAGGGGGGACCACTGAAGCTTTCTTT	CASSPLAGGTTEAFF
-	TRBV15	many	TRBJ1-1	TGTGCCACCAGCAGAGATCTTTGGGGGAGCACTGAAGCTTTCTTT	CATSRDLWGSTEAFF
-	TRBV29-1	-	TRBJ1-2	TGCAGCGTTGAAATCGGGACGGATTATGGCTACACCTTC	CSVEIGTDYGYTF
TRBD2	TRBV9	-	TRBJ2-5	TGTGCCCACCGTCCTAGCGGGGAGACCCAGTACTTC	CAHRPSGETQYF
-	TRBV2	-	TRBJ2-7	TGTGCCAGCAGTGAAGCGCTTCTACTAGGGGCCCCCTCCTACGAGCAGTACTTC	CASSEALLLGAPSYEQYF
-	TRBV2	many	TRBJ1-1	TGTGCCAGCAGCGGGAGTCTTATCGAAGCTTTCTTT	CASSGSLIEAFF
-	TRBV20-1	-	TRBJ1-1	TGCAGTGCTGGAACGGATCCGAACACTGAAGCTTTCTTT	CSAGTDPNTEAFF
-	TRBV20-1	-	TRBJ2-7	TGCAGTGCAGATCCAGACAGAGGCGACGAGCAGTACTTC	CSADPDRGDEQYF
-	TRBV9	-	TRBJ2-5	TGTGCCAGCAGCGTAGCTGCAGGGCTCCCAGAGACCCAGTACTTC	CASSVAAGLPETQYF
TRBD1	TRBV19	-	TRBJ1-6	TGTGCCAGTAGCCCAGGGGAGGGACAGGGGTATTCACCCCTCCACTTT	CASSPGEGQGYSPLHF
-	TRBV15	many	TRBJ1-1	TGTGCCACCAGCAAACAGAATACTGAAGCTTTCTTT	CATSKQNTEAFF
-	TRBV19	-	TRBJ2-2	TGTGCCAGTAGTATTCTAGGGGGGGCTAACACCGGGGAGCTGTTTTTT	CASSILGGANTGELFF
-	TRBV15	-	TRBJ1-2	TGTGCCTGGAGTGCTTCAGTCTATGGCTACACCTTC	CAWSASVYGYTF
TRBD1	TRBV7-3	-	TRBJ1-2	TGTGCCAGCAGCCGGGACAGGGGGCTGTCTGGCTACACCTTC	CASSRDRGLSGYTF